Reported below is one T cell receptor (beta chain). Its cognate antigen is unknown. Per the authors' pipeline: Filtering differed since immunoSEQ provided only junctions, with no quality scores. The table came from immunoSEQ multiplex PCR; TCRdb's copy has only in-frame clones and leaves some out. V and J calls and clone size are those listed in that table; D and trimming were worked out from the DNA. The sample carries approximately 980,000 clones, around three quarters recorded once. The data belong to a study of shared clonotypes between healthy human individuals. Study as a whole: The donor group consisted of two women and three men, aged 18 to 49. Study-wide points: Represented diversity, genetic and exposure-history alike, was limited by few donors.

V lost 4 bases to trimming and J lost 2 bases, with 13 bases between them. There are 15 residues in the CDR3. Germline V gives CDR1 SGHNT, CDR2 YYREEE (reference sequence). The chain uses TRBV5-4 and TRBJ1-3; D remains unclear. The specimen sequenced was memory CD4+ T cells sorted from blood. Indicated subset: CD45RA-negative fraction. The sequence was collected from a man aged 18 to 30 in good health. Written as DNA, the CDR3 is TGTGCCAGCAGCCTGGACGGCCGGCCTGGAAACACCATATATTTT. Translation gives CASSLDGRPGNTIYF.